The 2 T cell receptor beta chains below all came from one sample that was sequenced in a study of cytomegalovirus exposure and HLA in healthy donors. Here immunoSEQ multiplex PCR was the method, and the copy in TCRdb shows in-frame clones only, minus some. The sample carries about 130,000 clones, roughly 89% recorded once. The sample taken for sequencing was PBMCs. These receptors all come from a woman younger than 35 in good health and CMV-seronegative.

The V call is TRBV5-4, the J call TRBJ2-3; 8 bases are a match to TRBD1. Germline assignment: CDR1 SGHNT and CDR2 YYREEE (reference sequence). This CDR3 spans 18 amino acids. J lost 0 bases, V lost 6 bases, and 15 bases had no gene match. The CDR3 DNA sequence: TGTGCCAGCAACTCCCTGAGACCGACAGGGGCTAGCACAGATACGCAGTATTTT. Translated: CASNSLRPTGASTDTQYF.

V usage is TRBV7-2 and J usage is TRBJ1-1; no clear D gene. Between the trimmed V and J ends, which lost 2 bases and 1 base, there was a span of 8 bases. Looked up from germline, CDR1 is SGHTA and CDR2 is FQGNSA. The CDR3 sequence is 14 residues long. The DNA for the CDR3 is TGTGCCAGCAGCTTATTTCAGGCGAACACTGAAGCTTTCTTT. Translated: CASSLFQANTEAFF.